This T cell receptor beta chain was documented in a study of blood T cell repertoires in COVID-19. Germline CDR1 reads SGHNT; CDR2 reads YYREEE (reference sequence). The V gene end was trimmed by 4 bases and the J gene end by 8 bases; junction bases not matched to a gene: 6. The CDR3 is made up of 15 amino acids. Repertoires were generated with immunoSEQ multiplex PCR, while TCRdb's copy carries only in-frame clones and drops some. This table has 150,000 to 180,000 clones, approximately 86% appearing once. The source material was peripheral blood. The source of this sequence is a man aged 55 to 70 with COVID-19, enrolled during active disease. This chain connects TRBV5-4 to TRBJ2-1, with TRBD2 matching 13 bases. The CDR3, as DNA: TGTGCCAGCAGCCTGGGACTAGCGGGGATAGATGAGCAGTTCTTC. This translates into CASSLGLAGIDEQFF.